Listed below are T cell receptor beta chains from one sample, sequenced in a study of OX40 agonist ivuxolimab in advanced cancers. Only in-frame clones appear in the TCRdb table, and some are missing; sequencing was by immunoSEQ multiplex PCR. This table holds about 44,000 clones, approximately 90% found once. Sample: CD4+ or CD8+ T cells sorted from blood, taken in a trial of the OX40 agonist ivuxolimab. Receptors were obtained from an adult with an advanced solid tumor such as melanoma, head and neck, liver or kidney cancer. Both conserved end residues are part of each CDR3. The D gene is left open where the match is weak. Size is omitted from some rows. Given values are once, few, many or a class for expanded clones.

NA	NA	TRBV27	TRBJ1-5	TGTGCCAGCAGCTATACAGGGTACCATCAGCCCCAGCATTTT	CASSYTGYHQPQHF
NA	NA	TRBV5-6	TRBJ2-7	TGTGCCAGCAGCTTTCGCCAGGTCACCTACGAGCAGTACTTC	CASSFRQVTYEQYF
TRBD2	NA	TRBV4-3	TRBJ2-1	TGCGCCAGCAGCCAAGATCGTAGACTAGCGATAGAGCAGTTCTTC	CASSQDRRLAIEQFF
TRBD2	NA	TRBV4-1	TRBJ2-5	TGCGCCAGCAGCCAGGTGGGACTAGCGGGGGCCACCCAGTACTTC	CASSQVGLAGATQYF
NA	NA	TRBV28	TRBJ1-1	TGTGCCAGCAGTTACGTCAGGAACACTGAAGCTTTCTTT	CASSYVRNTEAFF
TRBD1	NA	TRBV4-1	TRBJ1-1	TGCGCCAGCAGCCAAGATGTACCGACAGGGAACCCCACTGAAGCTTTCTTT	CASSQDVPTGNPTEAFF
NA	NA	TRBV6-1	TRBJ1-2	TGTGCCAGCAGTGAATCGGGCGGCTTCTATGGCTACACCTTC	CASSESGGFYGYTF
NA	NA	TRBV2	TRBJ2-3	TGTGCCAGCAAGGACTGGATCGGGCAGTATTTT	CASKDWIGQYF
TRBD1	NA	TRBV10-3	TRBJ1-4	TGTGCCATCAGTGATACAGGGGAGGGCGAAAAACTGTTTTTT	CAISDTGEGEKLFF
NA	NA	TRBV7-8	TRBJ1-5	TGTGCCAGCAGCTTCGAAGGAGCGATTAATCAGCCCCAGCATTTT	CASSFEGAINQPQHF
NA	NA	TRBV11-2	TRBJ2-7	TGTGCCAGCAGGGACAGTAGCTCCTACGAGCAGTACTTC	CASRDSSSYEQYF
NA	NA	TRBV2	TRBJ1-2	TGTGCCAGCAGTGAGGGGAACTATGGCTACACCTTC	CASSEGNYGYTF
NA	NA	TRBV4-3	TRBJ2-1	TGCGCCAGCAGCCAAGATTGGGGGGCCGGGGGGAATGAGCAGTTCTTC	CASSQDWGAGGNEQFF
TRBD1	medium-sized	TRBV9	TRBJ1-1	TGTGCCAGCAGCGTAGGGGACAGTAACACTGAAGCTTTCTTT	CASSVGDSNTEAFF
NA	NA	TRBV19	TRBJ2-7	TGTGCCAGTAGTATGGCAGGGCTAATCTACGAGCAGTACTTC	CASSMAGLIYEQYF
TRBD1	NA	TRBV27	TRBJ1-1	TGTGCCAGCAGTTTATCGATACAGGGGGCGGAACTCTTT	CASSLSIQGAELF
NA	once	TRBV27	TRBJ2-3	TGTGCCAGCACTCATCCCTTAGGGGATACGCAGTATTTT	CASTHPLGDTQYF
NA	once	TRBV28	TRBJ2-7	TGTGCCAGCAGTTTTTCGGGCTACGAGCAGTACTTC	CASSFSGYEQYF
NA	NA	TRBV6-1	TRBJ1-4	TGTGCCAGCATGAACCGAGCTAATGAAAAACTGTTTTTT	CASMNRANEKLFF
NA	once	TRBV2	TRBJ2-7	TGTGCCAGCAGTGACACAGGGGAGGGCTACGAGCAGTACTTC	CASSDTGEGYEQYF
NA	NA	TRBV4-3	TRBJ1-1	TGCGCCAGCAGCCAAGACGATTTCGGGGAGAGGACTGAAGCTTTCTTT	CASSQDDFGERTEAFF
NA	NA	TRBV27	TRBJ2-5	TGTGCCAGCAGCGACCTTAGAGTAGCAGGGCCCCGCCAAGAGACCCAGTACTTC	CASSDLRVAGPRQETQYF
NA	NA	TRBV13	TRBJ1-3	TGTGCCAGCAGGGAAAAAACAGGTTCTTACTCTGGAAACACCATATATTTT	CASREKTGSYSGNTIYF
TRBD1	NA	TRBV18	TRBJ2-3	TGTGCCAGCTCCCACGGACAGGGGACAGATACGCAGTATTTT	CASSHGQGTDTQYF
TRBD1	NA	TRBV2	TRBJ1-5	TGTGCCAGCAGCGATAACAGGGGGCCAAAGCCCCAGCATTTT	CASSDNRGPKPQHF
TRBD1	NA	TRBV14	TRBJ2-7	TGTGCCAGCAGCCAAGAGGGACAGGGGCCCTACGAGCAGTACTTC	CASSQEGQGPYEQYF
NA	once	TRBV9	TRBJ1-5	TGTGCCAGCAGCTTCGGCACATATCAGCCCCAGCATTTT	CASSFGTYQPQHF
TRBD2	once	TRBV18	TRBJ2-7	TGTGCCAGCTCACCAGAGGGAGCGGGGGGGCCCTACGAGCAGTACTTC	CASSPEGAGGPYEQYF
NA	NA	TRBV27	TRBJ2-1	TGTGCCAGCAGCCTCTCGCGAGGTTCCTACAATGAGCAGTTCTTC	CASSLSRGSYNEQFF
TRBD2	NA	TRBV9	TRBJ2-1	TGTGCCAGCAGCGCCCCGGTTAGCGGGGGGGCAACTGAGCAGTTCTTC	CASSAPVSGGATEQFF
TRBD1	NA	TRBV9	TRBJ2-1	TGTGCCAGCAGCGTAGGGACAGGGGGATTTGGTGAGCAGTTCTTC	CASSVGTGGFGEQFF
TRBD1	NA	TRBV5-6	TRBJ2-7	TGTGCCAGCAGCTTGACAGGGGGTTACTACGAGCAGTACTTC	CASSLTGGYYEQYF
TRBD2	once	TRBV2	TRBJ2-1	TGTGCCAGCAGGGAAGGACTAGGGGAGTACAATGAGCAGTTCTTC	CASREGLGEYNEQFF
NA	NA	TRBV4-1	TRBJ2-1	TGCGCCAGCAGCCAAGAGGTAGGGGTGTTCGGGAATGAGCAGTTCTTC	CASSQEVGVFGNEQFF
NA	NA	TRBV19	TRBJ2-1	TGTGCCAGTAGGTTGGAGGGTTACGATGAGCAGTTCTTC	CASRLEGYDEQFF
TRBD1	NA	TRBV28	TRBJ1-2	TGTGCCAGCGGACAGCCGGACAGGGCGGAATATGGCTACACCTTC	CASGQPDRAEYGYTF
NA	NA	TRBV29-1	TRBJ2-3	TGCAGCGTTGAGCTGGGACTTCCGGATACGCAGTATTTT	CSVELGLPDTQYF
TRBD1	NA	TRBV6-1	TRBJ1-1	TGTGCCAGCAGTGAACTCCGGGACAGGGGGTACACTGAAGCTTTCTTT	CASSELRDRGYTEAFF